This TCR beta chain was obtained from a study of blood T cell repertoires in COVID-19. For the study at large: The origin of the acute and convalescent COVID-19 samples was the United States, Italy and Spain. Sample material is recorded as cDNA or gDNA derived from T cells, B-cell-depleted T cells, or PBMCs.

This CDR3 region has 15 residues. Germline CDR1 is LGHNA and CDR2 is YSLEER. J lost 7 bases, V lost 0 bases, and 5 bases had no gene match. As handled by the study authors: Nucleated cell counts were estimated from reference gene primer amplification. Sequencing was performed with immunoSEQ multiplex PCR; in TCRdb, only in-frame clones are kept and a portion is missing. Clone size and V and J calls were adopted from that table, with D and trimming inferred from the DNA. The table has about 50,000 clones, around 83% seen once. The recovered donors of Cohort 3 showed two negative PCRs, clearance, or symptom resolution.

This TCR was recovered from a woman aged 45-65 years who had recovered from COVID-19. The sequencing input was PBMCs or T cells enriched from blood (not recorded which). The chain uses TRBV4-3 and TRBJ2-1; 8 nucleotides match TRBD2. CDR3 region: CASSQDLAGWNEQFF. CDR3 in DNA: TGCGCCAGCAGCCAAGATTTAGCGGGGTGGAATGAGCAGTTCTTC.